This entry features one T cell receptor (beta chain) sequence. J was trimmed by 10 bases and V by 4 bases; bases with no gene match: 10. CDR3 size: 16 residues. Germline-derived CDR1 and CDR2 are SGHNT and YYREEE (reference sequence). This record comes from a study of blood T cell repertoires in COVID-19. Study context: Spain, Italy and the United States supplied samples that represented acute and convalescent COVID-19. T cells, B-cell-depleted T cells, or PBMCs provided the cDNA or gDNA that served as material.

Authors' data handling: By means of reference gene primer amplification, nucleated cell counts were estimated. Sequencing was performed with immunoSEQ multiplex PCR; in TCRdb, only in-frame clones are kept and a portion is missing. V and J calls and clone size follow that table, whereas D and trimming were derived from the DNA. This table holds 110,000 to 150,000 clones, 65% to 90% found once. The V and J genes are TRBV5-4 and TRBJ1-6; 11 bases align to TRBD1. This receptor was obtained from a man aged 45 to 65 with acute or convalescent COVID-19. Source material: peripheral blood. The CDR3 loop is CASSIDPDRGRSPLHF. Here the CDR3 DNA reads TGTGCCAGCAGCATAGACCCGGACAGGGGGCGATCACCCCTCCACTTT.